Reported below is one TCR beta chain. Its antigen remains unidentified. The CDR3 spans 18 residues. The germline gives CDR1 MNHEY, CDR2 SVGEGT. Germline trimming cut 3 bases from V and 10 bases from J; bases unmatched to any gene: 15. The culture ran for approximately 9 days before CD4+ T cells were isolated. Nobody among the vaccine recipients had prior SARS-CoV-2 infection (nucleocapsid antibodies were negative). The sample is drawn from a study of vaccination effects on CD4 cells after COVID-19. Study background: Prior to sequencing, the ViraFEST assay stimulated PBMC with viral peptide pools, which expanded the antigen-specific CD4+ T cells. They grew approximately 2.1 million PBMC in each well, adding 8.5 to 10 IU/ml IL-2 and roughly 9.3 ug/ml peptides.

Generated by immunoSEQ multiplex PCR, the TCRdb table keeps only in-frame clones and is missing some. In the table there are fewer than 75,000 clones, 60% to 80% of which are singletons. Study-wide results and caveats: Common cold coronaviruses were cross-recognized by only 1 of 255 vaccine-induced clones in healthy vaccinees.

The chain combines TRBV6-2 or TRBV6-3 with TRBJ2-1; 13 bases are a match to TRBD2. Sample: CD4+ T cells from PBMCs cultured without peptide, taken before COVID-19 vaccination. The sequence was collected from a human donor who received a COVID-19 vaccine. CDR3 in amino acids: CASSYGTSGALPLREQFF. CDR3 DNA sequence: TGTGCCAGCAGTTATGGGACTAGCGGGGCACTTCCTCTGAGGGAGCAGTTCTTC.